The TCR beta chain under discussion was sequenced for a study of T cells in Graves' hyperthyroidism and ophthalmopathy. Study results and limitations: Ophthalmopathy and stable hyperthyroidism were told apart by a 13 V-J model. Most thyroid clonotypes with frequency above 0.001 were detected in blood.

TCR beta CDR3 regions were amplified from RNA. TCR CDR3 regions were first amplified by RT-PCR with HTBI primers. MiXCR, run by TCRdb on the multiplex PCR reads, gives a single entry per CDR3 protein. The data contain about 640,000 distinct CDR3 sequences, over 40% of them seen just once; the ten biggest clones take up roughly 7.2%. The V gene's germline CDR1 is DFQATT and CDR2 SNEGSKA (reference sequence). This CDR3 has 15 amino acids. Trimming removed 6 bases from V and 0 bases from J, with 15 bases in between. This clonotype was found once. Its antigen is unidentified. Reasons for excluding patients were uncontrolled infection, other autoimmune disease, pregnancy or lactation. Used for diagnoses were clinical symptoms, serum thyroxine and TRAb, thyroid ultrasound and orbital computed tomography.

This TCR was recovered from an adult man with Graves' disease, either hyperthyroidism or ophthalmopathy (not recorded which). The rearrangement links TRBV20-1 to TRBJ1-5; maybe TRBD1 (5 bases). The sequenced sample was peripheral blood or thyroid tissue (not recorded which). DNA for the CDR3: TGCAGTGCCCTGGACAAGACATTTAGCAATCAGCCCCAGCATTTT. Its protein is CSALDKTFSNQPQHF.